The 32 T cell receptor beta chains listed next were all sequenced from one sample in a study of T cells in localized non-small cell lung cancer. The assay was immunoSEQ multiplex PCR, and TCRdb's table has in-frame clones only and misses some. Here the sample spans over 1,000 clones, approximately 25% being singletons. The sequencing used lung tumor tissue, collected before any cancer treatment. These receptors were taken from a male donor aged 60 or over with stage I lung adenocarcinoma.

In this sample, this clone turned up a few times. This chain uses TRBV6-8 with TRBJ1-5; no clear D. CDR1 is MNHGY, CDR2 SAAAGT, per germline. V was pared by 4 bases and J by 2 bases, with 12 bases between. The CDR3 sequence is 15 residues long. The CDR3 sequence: CASSSGGSRNQPQHF. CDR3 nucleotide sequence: TGTGCCAGCAGTTCTGGTGGCAGCCGCAATCAGCCCCAGCATTTT.

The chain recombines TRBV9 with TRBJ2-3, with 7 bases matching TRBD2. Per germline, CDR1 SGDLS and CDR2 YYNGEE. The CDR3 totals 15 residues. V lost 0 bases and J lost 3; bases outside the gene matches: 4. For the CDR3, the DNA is TGTGCCAGCAGCGTAGAAGCGGGGTTAACAGATACGCAGTATTTT. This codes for CASSVEAGLTDTQYF.

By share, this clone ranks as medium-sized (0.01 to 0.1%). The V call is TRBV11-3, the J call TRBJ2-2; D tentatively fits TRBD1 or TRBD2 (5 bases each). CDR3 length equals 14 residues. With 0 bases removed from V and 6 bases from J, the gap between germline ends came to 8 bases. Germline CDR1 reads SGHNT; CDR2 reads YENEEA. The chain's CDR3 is CASSLDWGSGELFF. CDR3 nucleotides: TGTGCCAGCAGCTTAGATTGGGGGTCCGGGGAGCTGTTTTTT.

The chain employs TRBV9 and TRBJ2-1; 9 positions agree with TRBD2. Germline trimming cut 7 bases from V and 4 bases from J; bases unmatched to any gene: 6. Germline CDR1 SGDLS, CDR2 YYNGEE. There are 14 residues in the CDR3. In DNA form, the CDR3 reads TGTGCCAGCCCGAGCGGGGGGCCGTACAATGAGCAGTTCTTC. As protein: CASPSGGPYNEQFF.

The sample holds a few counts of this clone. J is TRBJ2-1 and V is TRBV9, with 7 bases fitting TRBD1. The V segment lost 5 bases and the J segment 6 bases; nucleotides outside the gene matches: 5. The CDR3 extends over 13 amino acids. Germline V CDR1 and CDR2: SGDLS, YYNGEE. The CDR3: CASSWTGSNEQFF. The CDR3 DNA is TGTGCCAGCAGTTGGACAGGCTCCAATGAGCAGTTCTTC.

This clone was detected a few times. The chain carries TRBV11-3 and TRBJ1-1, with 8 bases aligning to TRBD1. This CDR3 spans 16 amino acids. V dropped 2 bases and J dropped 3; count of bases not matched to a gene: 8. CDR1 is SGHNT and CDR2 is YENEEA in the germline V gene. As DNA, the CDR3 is TGTGCCAGCAGCTTACCGACAGGGGTACGGTACACTGAAGCTTTCTTT. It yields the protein CASSLPTGVRYTEAFF.

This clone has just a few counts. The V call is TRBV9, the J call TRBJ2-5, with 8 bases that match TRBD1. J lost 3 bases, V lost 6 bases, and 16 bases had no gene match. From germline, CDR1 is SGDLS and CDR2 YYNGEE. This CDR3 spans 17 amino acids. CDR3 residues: CASTERGGQEPKETQYF. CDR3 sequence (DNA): TGTGCCAGCACCGAAAGAGGGGGACAGGAGCCGAAAGAGACCCAGTACTTC.

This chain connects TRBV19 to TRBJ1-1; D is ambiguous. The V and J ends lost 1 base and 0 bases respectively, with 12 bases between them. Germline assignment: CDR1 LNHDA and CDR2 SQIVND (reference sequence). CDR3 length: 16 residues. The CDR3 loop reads CASSIGVSVMNTEAFF. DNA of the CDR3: TGTGCCAGTAGTATAGGGGTATCGGTGATGAACACTGAAGCTTTCTTT.

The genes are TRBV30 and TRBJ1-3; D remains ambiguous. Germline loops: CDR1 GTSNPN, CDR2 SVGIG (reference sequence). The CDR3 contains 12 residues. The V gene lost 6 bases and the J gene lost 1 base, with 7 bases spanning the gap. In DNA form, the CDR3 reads TGTGCCTGCGGCTTATCTGGAAACACCATATATTTT. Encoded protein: CACGLSGNTIYF.

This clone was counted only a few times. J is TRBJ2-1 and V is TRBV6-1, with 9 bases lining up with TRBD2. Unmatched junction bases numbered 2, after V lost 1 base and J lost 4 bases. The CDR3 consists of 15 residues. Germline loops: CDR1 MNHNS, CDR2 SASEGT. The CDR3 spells CASSEGGGEYNEQFF. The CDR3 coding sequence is TGTGCCAGCAGTGAAGGCGGGGGGGAATACAATGAGCAGTTCTTC.

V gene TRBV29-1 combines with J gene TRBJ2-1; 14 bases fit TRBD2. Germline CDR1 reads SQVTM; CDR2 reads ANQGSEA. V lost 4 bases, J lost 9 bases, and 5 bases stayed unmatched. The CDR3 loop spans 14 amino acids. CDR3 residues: CSVGRTSGRSEQFF. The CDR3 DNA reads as TGCAGCGTTGGGCGGACTAGCGGGAGGAGTGAGCAGTTCTTC.

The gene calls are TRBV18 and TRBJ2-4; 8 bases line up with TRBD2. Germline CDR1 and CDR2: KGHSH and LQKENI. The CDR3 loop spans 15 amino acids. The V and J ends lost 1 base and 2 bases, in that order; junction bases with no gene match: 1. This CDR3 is CASSPLAGTKNIQYF. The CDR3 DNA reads TGTGCCAGCTCACCACTAGCGGGGACCAAAAACATTCAGTACTTC.

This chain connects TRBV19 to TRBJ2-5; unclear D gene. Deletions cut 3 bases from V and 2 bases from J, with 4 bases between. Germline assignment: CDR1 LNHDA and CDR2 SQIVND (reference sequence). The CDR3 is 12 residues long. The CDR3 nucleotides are TGTGCCAGTAGTATGGGGCAAGAGACCCAGTACTTC. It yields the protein CASSMGQETQYF. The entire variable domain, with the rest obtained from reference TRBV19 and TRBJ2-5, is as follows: DGGITQSPKYLFRKEGQNVTLSCEQNLNHDAMYWYRQDPGQGLRLIYYSQIVNDFQKGDIAEGYSVSREKKESFPLTVTSAQKNPTAFYLCASSMGQETQYFGPGTRLLVL.

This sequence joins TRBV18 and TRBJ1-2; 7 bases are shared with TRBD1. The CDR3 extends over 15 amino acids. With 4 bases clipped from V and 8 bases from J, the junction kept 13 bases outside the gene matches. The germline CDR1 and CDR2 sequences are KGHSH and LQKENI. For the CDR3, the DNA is TGTGCCAGCTCACTTGGACAGGCCCTGAAGGGGGGCTACACCTTC. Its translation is CASSLGQALKGGYTF. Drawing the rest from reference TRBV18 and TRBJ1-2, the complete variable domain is NAGVMQNPRHLVRRRGQEARLRCSPMKGHSHVYWYRQLPEEGLKFMVYLQKENIIDESGMPKERFSAEFPKEGPSILRIQQVVRGDSAAYFCASSLGQALKGGYTFGSGTRLTVV.

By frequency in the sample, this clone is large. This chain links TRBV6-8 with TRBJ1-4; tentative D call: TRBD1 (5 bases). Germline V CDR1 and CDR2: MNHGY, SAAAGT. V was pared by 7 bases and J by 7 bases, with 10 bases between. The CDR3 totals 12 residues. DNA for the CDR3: TGTGCCAGCAAAACGGGACTTGAAAAACTGTTTTTT. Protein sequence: CASKTGLEKLFF.

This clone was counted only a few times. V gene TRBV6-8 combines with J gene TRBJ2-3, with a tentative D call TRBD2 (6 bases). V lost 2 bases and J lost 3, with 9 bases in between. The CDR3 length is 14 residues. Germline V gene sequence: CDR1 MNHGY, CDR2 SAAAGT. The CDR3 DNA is TGTGCCAGCAGTTACGTGGAGGGAACAGATACGCAGTATTTT. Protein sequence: CASSYVEGTDTQYF.

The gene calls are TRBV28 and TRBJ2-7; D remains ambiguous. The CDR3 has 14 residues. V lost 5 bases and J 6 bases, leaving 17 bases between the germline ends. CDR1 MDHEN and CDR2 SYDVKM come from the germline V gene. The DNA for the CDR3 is TGTGCCAGCAGTCTACACACCAGTCCAGGCGAGCAGTACTTC. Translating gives CASSLHTSPGEQYF.

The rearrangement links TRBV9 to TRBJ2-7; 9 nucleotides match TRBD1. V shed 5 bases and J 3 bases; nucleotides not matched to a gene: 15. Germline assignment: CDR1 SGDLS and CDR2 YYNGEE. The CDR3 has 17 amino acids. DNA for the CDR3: TGTGCCAGCAGTGATCCTGGACAGGGGAATCGGAACTACGAGCAGTACTTC. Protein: CASSDPGQGNRNYEQYF.

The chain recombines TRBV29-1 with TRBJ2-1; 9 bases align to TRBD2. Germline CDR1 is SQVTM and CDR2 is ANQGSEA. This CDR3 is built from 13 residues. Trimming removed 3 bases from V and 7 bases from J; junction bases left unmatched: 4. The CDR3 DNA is TGCAGCGTTGACCGGGCGGGGGGGAATGAGCAGTTCTTC. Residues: CSVDRAGGNEQFF.

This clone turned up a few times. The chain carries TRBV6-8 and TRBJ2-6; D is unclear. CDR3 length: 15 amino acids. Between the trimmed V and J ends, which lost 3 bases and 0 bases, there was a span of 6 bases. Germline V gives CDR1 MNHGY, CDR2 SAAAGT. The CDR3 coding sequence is TGTGCCAGCAGTTATGTGGGCTCTGGGGCCAACGTCCTGACTTTC. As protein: CASSYVGSGANVLTF.

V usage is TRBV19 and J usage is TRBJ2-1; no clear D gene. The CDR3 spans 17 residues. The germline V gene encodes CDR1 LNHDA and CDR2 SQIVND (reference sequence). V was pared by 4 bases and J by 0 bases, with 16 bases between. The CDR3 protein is CASSKDGRPYSYNEQFF. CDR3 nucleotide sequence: TGTGCCAGTAGTAAGGACGGACGACCCTACTCCTACAATGAGCAGTTCTTC.

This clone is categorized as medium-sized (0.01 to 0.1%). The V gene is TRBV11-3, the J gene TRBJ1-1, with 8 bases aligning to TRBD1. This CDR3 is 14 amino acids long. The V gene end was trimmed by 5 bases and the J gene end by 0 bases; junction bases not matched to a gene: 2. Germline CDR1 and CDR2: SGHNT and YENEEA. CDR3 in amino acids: CASSQGQVNTEAFF. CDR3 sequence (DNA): TGTGCCAGCAGCCAGGGACAGGTGAACACTGAAGCTTTCTTT.

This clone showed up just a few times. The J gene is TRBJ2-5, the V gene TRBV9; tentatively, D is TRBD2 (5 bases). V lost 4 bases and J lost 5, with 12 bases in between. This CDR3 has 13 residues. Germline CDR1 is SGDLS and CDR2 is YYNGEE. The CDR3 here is CASSPGRGETQYF. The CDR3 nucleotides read TGTGCCAGCAGCCCTGGGCGAGGGGAGACCCAGTACTTC.

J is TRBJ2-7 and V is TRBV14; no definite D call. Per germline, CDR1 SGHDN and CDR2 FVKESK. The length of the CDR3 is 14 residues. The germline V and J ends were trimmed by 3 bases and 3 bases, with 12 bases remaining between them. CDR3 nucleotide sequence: TGTGCCAGCAGCCAGGATTTGGCTATCTACGAGCAGTACTTC. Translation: CASSQDLAIYEQYF.

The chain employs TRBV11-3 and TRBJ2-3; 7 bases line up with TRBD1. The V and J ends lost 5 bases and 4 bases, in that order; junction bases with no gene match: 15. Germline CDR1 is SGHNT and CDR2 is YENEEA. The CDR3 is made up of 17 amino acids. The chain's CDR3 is CASSQERPGGLADTQYF. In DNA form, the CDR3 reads TGTGCCAGCAGCCAGGAGAGACCAGGGGGATTGGCAGATACGCAGTATTTT. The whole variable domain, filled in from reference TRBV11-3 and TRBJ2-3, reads EAGVVQSPRYKIIEKKQPVAFWCNPISGHNTLYWYLQNLGQGPELLIRYENEEAVDDSQLPKDRFSAERLKGVDSTLKIQPAELGDSAVYLCASSQERPGGLADTQYFGPGTRLTVL.

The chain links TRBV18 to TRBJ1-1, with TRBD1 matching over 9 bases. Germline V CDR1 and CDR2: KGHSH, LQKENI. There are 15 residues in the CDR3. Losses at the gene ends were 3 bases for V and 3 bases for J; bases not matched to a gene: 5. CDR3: CASSPGQGRHTEAFF. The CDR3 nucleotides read TGTGCCAGCTCACCTGGACAGGGGAGGCACACTGAAGCTTTCTTT. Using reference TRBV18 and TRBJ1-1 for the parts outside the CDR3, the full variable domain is NAGVMQNPRHLVRRRGQEARLRCSPMKGHSHVYWYRQLPEEGLKFMVYLQKENIIDESGMPKERFSAEFPKEGPSILRIQQVVRGDSAAYFCASSPGQGRHTEAFFGQGTRLTVV.

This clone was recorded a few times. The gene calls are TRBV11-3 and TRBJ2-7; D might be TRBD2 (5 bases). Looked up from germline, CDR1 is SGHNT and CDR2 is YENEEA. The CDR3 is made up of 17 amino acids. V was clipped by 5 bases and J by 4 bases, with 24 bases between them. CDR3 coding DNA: TGTGCCAGCAGCCGGAGGTCCGAGAGGGCCGCAGGTTACGAGCAGTACTTC. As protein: CASSRRSERAAGYEQYF.

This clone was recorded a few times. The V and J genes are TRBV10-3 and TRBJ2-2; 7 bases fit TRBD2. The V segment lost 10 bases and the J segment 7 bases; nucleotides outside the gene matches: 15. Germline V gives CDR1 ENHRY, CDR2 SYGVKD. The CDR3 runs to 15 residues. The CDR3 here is CATSYDRWGGGELFF. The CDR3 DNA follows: TGTGCCACCTCTTACGACCGGTGGGGGGGCGGGGAGCTGTTTTTT.

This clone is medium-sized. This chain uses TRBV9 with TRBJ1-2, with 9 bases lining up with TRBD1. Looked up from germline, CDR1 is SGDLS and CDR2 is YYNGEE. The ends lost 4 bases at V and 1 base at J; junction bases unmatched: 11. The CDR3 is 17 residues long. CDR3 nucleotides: TGTGCCAGCAGCTCCCTCCGGGACAGGGCTAATAACTATGGCTACACCTTC. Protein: CASSSLRDRANNYGYTF.

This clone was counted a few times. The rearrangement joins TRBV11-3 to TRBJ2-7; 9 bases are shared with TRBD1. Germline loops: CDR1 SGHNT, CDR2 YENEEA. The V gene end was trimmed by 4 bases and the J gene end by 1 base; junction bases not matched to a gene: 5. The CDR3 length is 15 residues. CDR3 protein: CASSYGQGISYEQYF. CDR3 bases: TGTGCCAGCAGCTACGGACAGGGGATTTCCTACGAGCAGTACTTC.

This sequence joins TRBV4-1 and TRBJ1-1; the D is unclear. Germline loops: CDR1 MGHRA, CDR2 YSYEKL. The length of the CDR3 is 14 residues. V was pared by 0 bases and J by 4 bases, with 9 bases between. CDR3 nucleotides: TGCGCCAGCAGCCAAGAAACAGCTTCCACTGAAGCTTTCTTT. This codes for CASSQETASTEAFF.

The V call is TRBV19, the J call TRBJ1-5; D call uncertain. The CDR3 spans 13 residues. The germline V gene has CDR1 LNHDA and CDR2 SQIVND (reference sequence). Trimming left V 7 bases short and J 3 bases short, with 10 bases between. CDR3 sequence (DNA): TGTGCCAGTACTTTCGGGGTCAATCAGCCCCAGCATTTT. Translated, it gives CASTFGVNQPQHF.